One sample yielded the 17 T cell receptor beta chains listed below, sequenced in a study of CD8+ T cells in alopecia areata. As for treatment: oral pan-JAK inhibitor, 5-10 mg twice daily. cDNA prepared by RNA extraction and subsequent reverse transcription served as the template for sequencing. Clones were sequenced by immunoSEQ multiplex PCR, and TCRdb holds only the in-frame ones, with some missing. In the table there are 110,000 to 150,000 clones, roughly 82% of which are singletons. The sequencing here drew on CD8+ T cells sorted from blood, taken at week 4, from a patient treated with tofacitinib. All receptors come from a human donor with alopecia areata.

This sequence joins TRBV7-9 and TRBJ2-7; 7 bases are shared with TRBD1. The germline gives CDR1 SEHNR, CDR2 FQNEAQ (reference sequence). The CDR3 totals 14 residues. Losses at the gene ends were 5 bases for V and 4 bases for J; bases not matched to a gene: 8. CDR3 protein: CASSPRDSEYEQYF. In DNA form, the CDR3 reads TGTGCCAGCAGCCCCCGGGACAGCGAGTACGAGCAGTACTTC.

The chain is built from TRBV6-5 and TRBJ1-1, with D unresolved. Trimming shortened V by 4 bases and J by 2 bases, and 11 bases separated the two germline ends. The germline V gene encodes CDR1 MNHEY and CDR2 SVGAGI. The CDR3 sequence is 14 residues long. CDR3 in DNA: TGTGCCAGCAGTTCCCGAGGGAGAAACACTGAAGCTTTCTTT. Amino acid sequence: CASSSRGRNTEAFF.

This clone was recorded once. The DNA for the CDR3 is TGTGCCAGCAGCTTACACCCTAGCGGGGGGGCCGGTGAGCAGTTCTTC. Translated: CASSLHPSGGAGEQFF. The chain employs TRBV7-2 and TRBJ2-1; 12 nucleotides match TRBD2. Trimming took 2 bases from V and 9 from J; bases not matched to a gene: 8. Germline V gene data show CDR1 as SGHTA and CDR2 as FQGNSA. The CDR3 is made up of 16 amino acids.

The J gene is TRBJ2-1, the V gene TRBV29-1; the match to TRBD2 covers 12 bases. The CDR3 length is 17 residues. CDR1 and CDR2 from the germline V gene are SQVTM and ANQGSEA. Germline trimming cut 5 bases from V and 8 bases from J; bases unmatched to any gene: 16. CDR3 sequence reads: CSVRLVVTSGGQDEQFF. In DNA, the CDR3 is TGCAGCGTTCGTCTGGTCGTGACTAGCGGGGGACAGGATGAGCAGTTCTTC.

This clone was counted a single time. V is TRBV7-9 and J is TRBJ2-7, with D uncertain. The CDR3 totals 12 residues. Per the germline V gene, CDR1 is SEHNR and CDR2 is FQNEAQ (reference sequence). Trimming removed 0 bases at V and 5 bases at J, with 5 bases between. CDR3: CASSLASHEQYF. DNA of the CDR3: TGTGCCAGCAGCTTAGCGAGTCACGAGCAGTACTTC.

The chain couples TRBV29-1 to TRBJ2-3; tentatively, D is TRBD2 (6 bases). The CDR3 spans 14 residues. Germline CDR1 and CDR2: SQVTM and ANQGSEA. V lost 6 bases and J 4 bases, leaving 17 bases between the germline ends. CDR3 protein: CSVDVGLGPDTQYF. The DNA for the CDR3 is TGCAGCGTCGACGTGGGACTTGGCCCAGATACGCAGTATTTT.

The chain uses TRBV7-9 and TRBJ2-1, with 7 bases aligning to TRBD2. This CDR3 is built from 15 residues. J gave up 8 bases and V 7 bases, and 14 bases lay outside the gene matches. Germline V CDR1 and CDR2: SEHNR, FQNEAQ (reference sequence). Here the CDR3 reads CASNPGGGEADEQFF. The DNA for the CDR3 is TGTGCCAGCAACCCGGGGGGTGGCGAGGCGGATGAGCAGTTCTTC.

The DNA for the CDR3 is TGTGCCAGCAGCCACGAATGGGACTATAGCACAGATACGCAGTATTTT. The encoded protein is CASSHEWDYSTDTQYF. V usage is TRBV7-8 and J usage is TRBJ2-3; 7 bases agree with TRBD2. The germline V gene has CDR1 SGHVS and CDR2 FQNEAQ. J lost 0 bases, V lost 5 bases, and 8 bases had no gene match. This CDR3 has 16 residues.

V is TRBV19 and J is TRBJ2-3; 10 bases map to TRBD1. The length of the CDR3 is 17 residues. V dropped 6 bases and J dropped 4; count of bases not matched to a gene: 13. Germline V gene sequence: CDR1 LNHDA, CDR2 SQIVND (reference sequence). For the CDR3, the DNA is TGTGCCAGTAGCCACTTATTTGGGACAGGGGAGGCAGATACGCAGTATTTT. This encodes CASSHLFGTGEADTQYF.

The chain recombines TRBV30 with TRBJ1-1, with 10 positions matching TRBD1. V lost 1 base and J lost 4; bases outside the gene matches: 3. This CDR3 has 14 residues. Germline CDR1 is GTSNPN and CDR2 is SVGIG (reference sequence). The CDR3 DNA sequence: TGTGCCTGGAGTGGGGGACAGGGGTTCACTGAAGCTTTCTTT. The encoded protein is CAWSGGQGFTEAFF.

CDR3 DNA: TGTGCCAGCAGCTTAGCGGCCAGGGCGAACACTGAAGCTTTCTTT. As protein: CASSLAARANTEAFF. V gene TRBV13 combines with J gene TRBJ1-1, with a weak D call TRBD1 (5 bases). Trimming took off 1 base at V and 1 base at J, with 10 bases between the two ends. The CDR3 is 15 residues long. Germline CDR1 PRHDT, CDR2 FYEKMQ (reference sequence).

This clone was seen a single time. The CDR3 DNA is TGTGCCAGCAGTGAAGCCGACTACGAGCAGTACTTC. It encodes CASSEADYEQYF. The chain carries TRBV2 and TRBJ2-7; D is unresolved. The CDR3 has 12 amino acids. The germline CDR1 and CDR2 sequences are SNHLY and FYNNEI. V was clipped by 0 bases and J by 3 bases, with 3 bases between them.

The CDR3 reads CATSREFGTGDTGELFF. CDR3 bases: TGTGCCACCAGCAGAGAGTTCGGGACAGGGGACACCGGGGAGCTGTTTTTT. This sequence joins TRBV15 and TRBJ2-2; the match to TRBD1 covers 10 bases. The CDR3 runs to 17 residues. Looked up from germline, CDR1 is LNHNV and CDR2 is YYDKDF (reference sequence). V shed 0 bases, J shed 3 bases, and the junction held 4 bases outside the gene matches.

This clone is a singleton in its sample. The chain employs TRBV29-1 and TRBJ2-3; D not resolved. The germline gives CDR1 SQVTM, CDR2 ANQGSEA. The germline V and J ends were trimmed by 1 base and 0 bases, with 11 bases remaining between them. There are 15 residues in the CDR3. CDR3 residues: CSVEVLFGSTDTQYF. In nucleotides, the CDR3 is TGCAGCGTTGAAGTGTTGTTCGGAAGCACAGATACGCAGTATTTT.

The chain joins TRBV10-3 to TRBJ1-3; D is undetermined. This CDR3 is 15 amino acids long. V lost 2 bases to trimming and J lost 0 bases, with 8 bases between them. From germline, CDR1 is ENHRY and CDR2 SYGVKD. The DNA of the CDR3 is TGTGCCATCAGTGAGGGAGATAGCTCTGGAAACACCATATATTTT. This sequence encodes CAISEGDSSGNTIYF.

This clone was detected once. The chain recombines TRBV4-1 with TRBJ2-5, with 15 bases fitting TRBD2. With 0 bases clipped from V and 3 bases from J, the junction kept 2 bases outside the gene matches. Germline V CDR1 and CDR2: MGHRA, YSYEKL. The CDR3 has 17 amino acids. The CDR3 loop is CASSQEGLAGGKETQYF. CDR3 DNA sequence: TGCGCCAGCAGCCAAGAGGGACTAGCGGGGGGAAAAGAGACCCAGTACTTC.

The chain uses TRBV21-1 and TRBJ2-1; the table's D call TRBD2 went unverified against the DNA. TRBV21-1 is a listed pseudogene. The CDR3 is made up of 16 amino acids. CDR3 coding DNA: TGTGCCAGCAGCATGGGGATTGGGGGGTGTGTCAATGAGCAGTTCTTC. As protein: CASSMGIGGCVNEQFF.